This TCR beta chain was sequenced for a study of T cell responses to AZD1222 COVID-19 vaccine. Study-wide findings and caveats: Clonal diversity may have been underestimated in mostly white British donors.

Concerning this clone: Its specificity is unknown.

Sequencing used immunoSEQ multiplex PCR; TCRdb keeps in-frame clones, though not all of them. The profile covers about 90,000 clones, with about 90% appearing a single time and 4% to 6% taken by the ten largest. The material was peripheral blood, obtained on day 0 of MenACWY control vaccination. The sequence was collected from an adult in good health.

The CDR3: CAVAEDSGNTIYF. The CDR3 coding sequence is TGTGCCGTCGCGGAGGACTCTGGAAACACCATATATTTT. V gene TRBV19 combines with J gene TRBJ1-3; the D is unclear. Deletions cut 11 bases from V and 0 bases from J, with 11 bases between. There are 13 residues in the CDR3. The V gene's germline CDR1 is LNHDA and CDR2 SQIVND (reference sequence).